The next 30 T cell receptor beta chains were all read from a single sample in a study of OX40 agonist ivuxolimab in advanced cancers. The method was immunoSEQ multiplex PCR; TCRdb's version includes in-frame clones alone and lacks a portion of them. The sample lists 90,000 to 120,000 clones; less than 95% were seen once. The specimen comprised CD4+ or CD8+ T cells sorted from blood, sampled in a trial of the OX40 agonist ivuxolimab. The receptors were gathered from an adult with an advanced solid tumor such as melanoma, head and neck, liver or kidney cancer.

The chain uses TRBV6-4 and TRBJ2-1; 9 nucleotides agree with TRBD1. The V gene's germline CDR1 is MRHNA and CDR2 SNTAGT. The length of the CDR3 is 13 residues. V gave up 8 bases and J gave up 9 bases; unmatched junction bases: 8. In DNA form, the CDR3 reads TGTGCCAGCGGACGGACAGGGGCGGTTGAGCAGTTCTTC. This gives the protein CASGRTGAVEQFF.

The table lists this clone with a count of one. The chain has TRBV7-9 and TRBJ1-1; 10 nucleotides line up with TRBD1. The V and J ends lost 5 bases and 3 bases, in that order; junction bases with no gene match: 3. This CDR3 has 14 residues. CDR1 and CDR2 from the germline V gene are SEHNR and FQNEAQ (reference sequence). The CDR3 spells CASSVGQGHTEAFF. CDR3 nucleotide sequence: TGTGCCAGCAGCGTGGGACAGGGGCACACTGAAGCTTTCTTT.

In nucleotides, the CDR3 is TGCGCCAGCAGCGGAACTAGCGGGAGTATTTACACCGGGGAGCTGTTTTTT. Translation gives CASSGTSGSIYTGELFF. The V gene is TRBV5-1, the J gene TRBJ2-2; 11 bases align to TRBD2. The CDR3 loop spans 17 amino acids. Trimming took 4 bases from V and 3 from J; bases not matched to a gene: 8. The germline CDR1 and CDR2 sequences are SGHRS and YFSETQ.

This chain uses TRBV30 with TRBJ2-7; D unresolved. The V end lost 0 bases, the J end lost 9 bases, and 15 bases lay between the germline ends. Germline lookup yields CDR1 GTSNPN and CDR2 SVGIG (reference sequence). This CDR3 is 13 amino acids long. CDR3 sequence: CAWSVRDAVPQYF. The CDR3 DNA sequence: TGTGCCTGGAGTGTACGTGACGCCGTCCCGCAGTACTTC.

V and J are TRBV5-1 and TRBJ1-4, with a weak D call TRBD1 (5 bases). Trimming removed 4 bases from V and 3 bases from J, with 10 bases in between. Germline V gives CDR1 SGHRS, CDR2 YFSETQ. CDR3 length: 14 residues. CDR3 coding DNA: TGCGCCAGCAGCCCGGGGACGGCTAATGAAAAACTGTTTTTT. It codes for CASSPGTANEKLFF.

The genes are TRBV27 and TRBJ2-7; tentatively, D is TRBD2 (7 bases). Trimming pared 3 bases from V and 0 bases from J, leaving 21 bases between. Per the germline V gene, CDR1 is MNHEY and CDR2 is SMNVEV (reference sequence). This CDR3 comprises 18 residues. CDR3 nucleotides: TGTGCCAGCAGTTTGGTAGGGGGAGGGGCGGGGACCTCCTACGAGCAGTACTTC. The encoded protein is CASSLVGGGAGTSYEQYF.

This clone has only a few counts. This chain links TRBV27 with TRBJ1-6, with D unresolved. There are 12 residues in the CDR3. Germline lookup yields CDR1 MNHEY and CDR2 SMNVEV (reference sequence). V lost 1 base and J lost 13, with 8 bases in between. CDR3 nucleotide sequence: TGTGCCAGCAGTTTATTAGGGAATCCCCTCCACTTT. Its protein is CASSLLGNPLHF.

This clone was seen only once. The CDR3 loop reads CASSFGDRGSNQPQHF. CDR3 nucleotide sequence: TGCGCCAGCAGCTTCGGGGACAGGGGTAGCAATCAGCCCCAGCATTTT. The chain carries TRBV5-1 and TRBJ1-5; 10 positions agree with TRBD1. The CDR3 sequence is 16 residues long. V dropped 2 bases and J dropped 0; count of bases not matched to a gene: 2. The germline gives CDR1 SGHRS, CDR2 YFSETQ.

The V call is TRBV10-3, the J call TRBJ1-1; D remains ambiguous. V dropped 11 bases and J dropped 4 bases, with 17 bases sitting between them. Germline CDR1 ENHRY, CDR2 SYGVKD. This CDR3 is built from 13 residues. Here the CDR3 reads CAAERPGRTEAFF. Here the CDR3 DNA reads TGTGCCGCGGAACGACCCGGGCGCACTGAAGCTTTCTTT.

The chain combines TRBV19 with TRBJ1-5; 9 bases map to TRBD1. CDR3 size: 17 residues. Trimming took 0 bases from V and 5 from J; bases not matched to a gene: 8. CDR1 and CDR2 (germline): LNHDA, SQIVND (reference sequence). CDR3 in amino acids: CASSIDLSGTGHQPQHF. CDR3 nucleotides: TGTGCCAGTAGTATAGATCTCTCGGGGACAGGGCATCAGCCCCAGCATTTT.

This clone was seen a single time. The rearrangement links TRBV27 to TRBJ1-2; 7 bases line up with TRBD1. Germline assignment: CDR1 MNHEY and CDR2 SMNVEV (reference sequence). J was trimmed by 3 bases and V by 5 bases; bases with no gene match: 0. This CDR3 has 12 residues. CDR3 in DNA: TGTGCCAGCAGTACAGGGGACTATGGCTACACCTTC. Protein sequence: CASSTGDYGYTF.

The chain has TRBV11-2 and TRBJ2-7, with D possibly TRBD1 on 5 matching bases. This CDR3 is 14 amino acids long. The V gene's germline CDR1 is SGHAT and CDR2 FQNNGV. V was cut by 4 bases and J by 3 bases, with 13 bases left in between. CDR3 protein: CASSSRGPNYEQYF. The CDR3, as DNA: TGTGCCAGCAGCTCTAGGGGTCCTAACTACGAGCAGTACTTC.

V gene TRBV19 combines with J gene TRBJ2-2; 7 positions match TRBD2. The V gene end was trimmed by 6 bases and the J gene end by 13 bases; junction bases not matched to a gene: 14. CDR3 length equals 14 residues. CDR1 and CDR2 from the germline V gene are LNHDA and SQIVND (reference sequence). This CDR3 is CASSLASTGEGLFF. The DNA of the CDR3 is TGTGCCAGTAGCCTAGCGTCAACGGGGGAGGGGCTGTTTTTT. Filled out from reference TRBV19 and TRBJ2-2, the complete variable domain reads DGGITQSPKYLFRKEGQNVTLSCEQNLNHDAMYWYRQDPGQGLRLIYYSQIVNDFQKGDIAEGYSVSREKKESFPLTVTSAQKNPTAFYLCASSLASTGEGLFFGEGSRLTVL.

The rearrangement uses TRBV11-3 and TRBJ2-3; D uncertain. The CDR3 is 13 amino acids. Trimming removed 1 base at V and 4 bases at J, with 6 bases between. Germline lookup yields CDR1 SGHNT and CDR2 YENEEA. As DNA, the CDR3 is TGTGCCAGCAGCTTAGGGATCGCAGATACGCAGTATTTT. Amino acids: CASSLGIADTQYF.

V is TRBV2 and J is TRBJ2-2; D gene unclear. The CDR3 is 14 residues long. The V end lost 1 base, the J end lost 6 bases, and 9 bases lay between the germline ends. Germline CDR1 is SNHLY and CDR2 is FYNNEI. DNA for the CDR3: TGTGCCAGCAGTGAAGAGGGATTCCCCGGGGAGCTGTTTTTT. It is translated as CASSEEGFPGELFF.

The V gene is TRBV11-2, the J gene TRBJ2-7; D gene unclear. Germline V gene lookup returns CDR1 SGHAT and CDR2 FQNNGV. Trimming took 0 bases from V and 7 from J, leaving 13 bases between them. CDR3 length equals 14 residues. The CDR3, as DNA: TGTGCCAGCAGCTTAGATCTTGGGTTCAGGGAGCAGTACTTC. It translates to CASSLDLGFREQYF.

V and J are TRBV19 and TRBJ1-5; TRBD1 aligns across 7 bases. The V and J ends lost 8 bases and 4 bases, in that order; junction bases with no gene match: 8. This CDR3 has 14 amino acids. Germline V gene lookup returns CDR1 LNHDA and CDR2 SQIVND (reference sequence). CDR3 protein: CASHRDSLNQPQHF. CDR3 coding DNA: TGTGCCAGTCACCGGGACAGTTTAAATCAGCCCCAGCATTTT.

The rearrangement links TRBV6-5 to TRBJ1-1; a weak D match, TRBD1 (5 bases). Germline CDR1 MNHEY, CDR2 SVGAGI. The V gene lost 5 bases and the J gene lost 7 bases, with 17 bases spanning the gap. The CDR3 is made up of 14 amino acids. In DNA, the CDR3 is TGTGCCAGCAGTCCCTATGGGGGGGAAGGTGAAGCTTTCTTT. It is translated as CASSPYGGEGEAFF.

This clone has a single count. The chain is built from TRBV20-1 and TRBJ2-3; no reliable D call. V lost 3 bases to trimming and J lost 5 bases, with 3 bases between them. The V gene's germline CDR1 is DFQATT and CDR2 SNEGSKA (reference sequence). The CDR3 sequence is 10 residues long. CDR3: CSARGDTQYF. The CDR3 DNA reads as TGCAGTGCTAGGGGAGATACGCAGTATTTT.

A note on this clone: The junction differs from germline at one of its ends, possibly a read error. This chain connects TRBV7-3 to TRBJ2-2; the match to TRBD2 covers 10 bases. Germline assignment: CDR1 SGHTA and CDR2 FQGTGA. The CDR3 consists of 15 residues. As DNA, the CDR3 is TGTGCTAGCAGCTTAGGGGGACTAGCGTCCGGGGAGCTGTTTTTT. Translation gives CASSLGGLASGELFF.

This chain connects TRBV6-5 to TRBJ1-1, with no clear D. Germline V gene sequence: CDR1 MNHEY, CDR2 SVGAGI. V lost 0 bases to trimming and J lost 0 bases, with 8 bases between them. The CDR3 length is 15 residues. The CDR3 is CASSYSLTVNTEAFF. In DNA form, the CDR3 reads TGTGCCAGCAGTTACTCCCTCACGGTGAACACTGAAGCTTTCTTT.

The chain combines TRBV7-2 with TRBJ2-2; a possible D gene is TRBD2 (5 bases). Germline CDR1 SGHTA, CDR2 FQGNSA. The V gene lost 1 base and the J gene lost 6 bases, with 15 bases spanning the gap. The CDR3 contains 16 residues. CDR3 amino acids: CASSLDERRFAGELFF. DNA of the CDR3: TGTGCCAGCAGCTTAGACGAGAGGAGGTTCGCCGGGGAGCTGTTTTTT. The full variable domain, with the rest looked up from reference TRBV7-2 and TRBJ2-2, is GAGVSQSPSNKVTEKGKDVELRCDPISGHTALYWYRQSLGQGLEFLIYFQGNSAPDKSGLPSDRFSAERTGGSVSTLTIQRTQQEDSAVYLCASSLDERRFAGELFFGEGSRLTVL.

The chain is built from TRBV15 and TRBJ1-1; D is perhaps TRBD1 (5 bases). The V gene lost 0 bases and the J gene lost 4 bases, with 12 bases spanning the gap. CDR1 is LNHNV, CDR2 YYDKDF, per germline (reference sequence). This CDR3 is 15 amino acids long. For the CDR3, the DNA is TGTGCCACCAGCAGAGATCGGGGCAGGGCCACTGAAGCTTTCTTT. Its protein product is CATSRDRGRATEAFF.

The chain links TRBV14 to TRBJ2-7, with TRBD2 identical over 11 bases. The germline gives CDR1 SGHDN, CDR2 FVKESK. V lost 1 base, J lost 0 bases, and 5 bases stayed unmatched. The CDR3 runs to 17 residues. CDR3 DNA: TGTGCCAGCAGCCAAGTACTAGCGGGAGTGATCTCCTACGAGCAGTACTTC. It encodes CASSQVLAGVISYEQYF.

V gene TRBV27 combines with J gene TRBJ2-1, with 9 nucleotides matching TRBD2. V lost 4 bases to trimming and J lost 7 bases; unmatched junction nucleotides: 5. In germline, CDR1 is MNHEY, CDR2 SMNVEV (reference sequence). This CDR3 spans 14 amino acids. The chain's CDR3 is CASSWREGKNEQFF. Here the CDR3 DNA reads TGTGCCAGCAGTTGGCGGGAGGGGAAGAATGAGCAGTTCTTC.

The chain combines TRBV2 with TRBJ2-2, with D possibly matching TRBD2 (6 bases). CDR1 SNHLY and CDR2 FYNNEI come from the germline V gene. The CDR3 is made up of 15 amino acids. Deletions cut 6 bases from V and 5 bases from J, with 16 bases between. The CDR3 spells CASSVTLAQTGELFF. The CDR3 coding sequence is TGTGCCAGCAGCGTAACCCTAGCGCAAACCGGGGAGCTGTTTTTT.

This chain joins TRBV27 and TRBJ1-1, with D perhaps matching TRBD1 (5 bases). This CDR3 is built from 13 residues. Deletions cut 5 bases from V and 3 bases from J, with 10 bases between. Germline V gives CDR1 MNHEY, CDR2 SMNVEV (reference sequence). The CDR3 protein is CASSVTEYTEAFF. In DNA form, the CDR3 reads TGTGCCAGCAGTGTGACAGAGTACACTGAAGCTTTCTTT.

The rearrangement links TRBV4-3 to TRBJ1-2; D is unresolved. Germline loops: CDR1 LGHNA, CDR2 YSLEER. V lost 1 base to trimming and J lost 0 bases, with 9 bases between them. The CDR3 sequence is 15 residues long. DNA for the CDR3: TGCGCCAGCAGCCAAGGAGAGGGCGCTAACTATGGCTACACCTTC. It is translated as CASSQGEGANYGYTF.

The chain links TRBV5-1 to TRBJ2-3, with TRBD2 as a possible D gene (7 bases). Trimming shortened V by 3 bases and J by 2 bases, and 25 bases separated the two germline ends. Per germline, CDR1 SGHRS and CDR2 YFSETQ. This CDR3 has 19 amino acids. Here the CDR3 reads CASSSPTGAAGDFTDTQYF. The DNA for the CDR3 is TGCGCCAGCAGCTCACCGACAGGAGCGGCGGGGGACTTCACAGATACGCAGTATTTT.

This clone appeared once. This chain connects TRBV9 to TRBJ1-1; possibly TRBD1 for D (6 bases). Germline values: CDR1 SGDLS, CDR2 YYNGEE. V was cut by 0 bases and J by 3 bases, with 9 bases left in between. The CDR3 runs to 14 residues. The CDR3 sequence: CASSVVGGYTEAFF. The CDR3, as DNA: TGTGCCAGCAGCGTAGTAGGGGGGTACACTGAAGCTTTCTTT. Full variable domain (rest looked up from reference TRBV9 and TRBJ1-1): DSGVTQTPKHLITATGQRVTLRCSPRSGDLSVYWYQQSLDQGLQFLIQYYNGEERAKGNILERFSAQQFPDLHSELNLSSLELGDSALYFCASSVVGGYTEAFFGQGTRLTVV.